The 20 T cell receptor beta chains given below trace back to one sample, sequenced in a study of T cell changes during pregnancy in multiple sclerosis. Assay: immunoSEQ multiplex PCR; the TCRdb copy retains only in-frame clones and omits some. The repertoire holds about 53,000 clones, with roughly 90% as singletons. The sequenced sample was peripheral blood, obtained after pregnancy. These receptors were obtained from a female donor in good health, enrolled as a control in a pregnancy study.

The chain uses TRBV19 and TRBJ2-2, with D tentatively TRBD1 (6 bases). The length of the CDR3 is 14 residues. Trimming removed 7 bases at V and 1 base at J, with 10 bases between. From germline, CDR1 is LNHDA and CDR2 SQIVND (reference sequence). Written as DNA, the CDR3 is TGTGCCAGTACCCTGACAGGGAACACCGGGGAGCTGTTTTTT. Its protein product is CASTLTGNTGELFF. Combining the CDR3 with reference TRBV19 and TRBJ2-2 gives the whole variable domain DGGITQSPKYLFRKEGQNVTLSCEQNLNHDAMYWYRQDPGQGLRLIYYSQIVNDFQKGDIAEGYSVSREKKESFPLTVTSAQKNPTAFYLCASTLTGNTGELFFGEGSRLTVL.

J is TRBJ2-5 and V is TRBV11-2; 7 positions match TRBD2. From germline, CDR1 is SGHAT and CDR2 FQNNGV. Trimming took 5 bases from V and 1 from J; bases not matched to a gene: 4. This CDR3 comprises 14 residues. DNA of the CDR3: TGTGCCAGCAGCCCCCCGGGGGGCCAAGAGACCCAGTACTTC. Translating it yields CASSPPGGQETQYF.

The J gene is TRBJ2-1, the V gene TRBV7-9, with TRBD2 identical over 9 bases. J gave up 4 bases and V 8 bases, and 6 bases lay outside the gene matches. This CDR3 contains 14 residues. Germline CDR1 reads SEHNR; CDR2 reads FQNEAQ (reference sequence). The CDR3 loop reads CASGPSGEYNEQFF. The CDR3, as DNA: TGTGCCAGCGGTCCTAGCGGGGAATACAATGAGCAGTTCTTC.

The chain combines TRBV7-3 with TRBJ2-3; 13 bases fit TRBD2. The CDR3 covers 16 residues. Germline-derived CDR1 and CDR2 are SGHTA and FQGTGA. V gave up 5 bases and J gave up 4 bases; unmatched junction bases: 6. CDR3 bases: TGTGCCAGCAGCCGACTAGCGGGGGGAGAGGCAGATACGCAGTATTTT. Protein sequence: CASSRLAGGEADTQYF.

The chain is built from TRBV19 and TRBJ2-7; maybe TRBD2 (5 bases). This CDR3 has 15 residues. The V gene lost 6 bases and the J gene lost 1 base, with 16 bases spanning the gap. Germline CDR1 reads LNHDA; CDR2 reads SQIVND (reference sequence). CDR3 loop: CASSPYEGQSYEQYF. As DNA, the CDR3 is TGTGCCAGTAGCCCCTATGAGGGCCAGTCCTACGAGCAGTACTTC.

CDR3 in amino acids: CASSPTGPNEKLFF. The CDR3 DNA reads as TGTGCCAGCAGCCCCACAGGGCCTAATGAAAAACTGTTTTTT. This sequence joins TRBV7-9 and TRBJ1-4; D may be TRBD1 (6 bases). Germline V gives CDR1 SEHNR, CDR2 FQNEAQ (reference sequence). The CDR3 extends over 14 amino acids. The V and J ends lost 5 bases and 3 bases respectively, with 10 bases between them. Filled out from reference TRBV7-9 and TRBJ1-4, the complete variable domain reads DTGVSQNPRHKITKRGQNVTFRCDPISEHNRLYWYRQTLGQGPEFLTYFQNEAQLEKSRLLSDRFSAERPKGSFSTLEIQRTEQGDSAMYLCASSPTGPNEKLFFGSGTQLSVL.

V is TRBV18 and J is TRBJ1-5, with unresolved D. The CDR3 has 13 residues. Germline V CDR1 and CDR2: KGHSH, LQKENI. V was trimmed by 6 bases and J by 3 bases, leaving 9 bases between them. CDR3 in amino acids: CASSPLSNQPQHF. DNA for the CDR3: TGTGCCAGCTCCCCGTTGTCCAATCAGCCCCAGCATTTT.

The chain combines TRBV28 with TRBJ2-5; D is possibly TRBD1 (6 bases). The V gene's germline CDR1 is MDHEN and CDR2 SYDVKM. The CDR3 consists of 15 residues. Trimming took off 7 bases at V and 7 bases at J, with 22 bases between the two ends. This CDR3 reads CASTSGGPEGGTQYF. CDR3 bases: TGTGCCAGCACTTCTGGTGGACCAGAAGGGGGGACCCAGTACTTC.

The chain has TRBV19 and TRBJ2-2, with 8 bases fitting TRBD2. CDR1 LNHDA and CDR2 SQIVND come from the germline V gene (reference sequence). This CDR3 contains 15 residues. The junction had 8 bases not matched to a gene; V was cut back by 5 bases and J by 6 bases. The CDR3 sequence is CASSSRTSPAGELFF. The CDR3, as DNA: TGTGCCAGTAGTTCCCGGACTAGCCCGGCCGGGGAGCTGTTTTTT.

The CDR3 reads CASSGAYNEQFF. The CDR3 DNA follows: TGTGCCAGCAGCGGGGCTTACAATGAGCAGTTCTTC. The chain combines TRBV5-8 with TRBJ2-1, with D tentatively TRBD1 (5 bases). Germline assignment: CDR1 SGHTS and CDR2 YDEGEE. The V end lost 4 bases, the J end lost 4 bases, and 6 bases lay between the germline ends. The CDR3 is made up of 12 amino acids.

The rearrangement joins TRBV7-2 to TRBJ2-7, with 10 bases identical to TRBD2. The CDR3 has 15 amino acids. V was clipped by 1 base and J by 3 bases; unmatched bases: 3. Germline loops: CDR1 SGHTA, CDR2 FQGNSA. The CDR3 nucleotides read TGTGCCAGCAGCTTAGTGGCTAGCGGGAGCTACGAGCAGTACTTC. Its protein product is CASSLVASGSYEQYF.

The chain employs TRBV9 and TRBJ2-1; perhaps TRBD2 as D (5 bases). Between the trimmed V and J ends, which lost 4 bases and 3 bases, there was a span of 26 bases. CDR3 length: 19 residues. Germline CDR1 SGDLS, CDR2 YYNGEE. CDR3 coding DNA: TGTGCCAGCAGCCCGCAGCACAAACCGAGCGGATCCAACTACAATGAGCAGTTCTTC. Amino acids: CASSPQHKPSGSNYNEQFF.

This sequence joins TRBV5-6 and TRBJ1-5; D gene uncertain. V lost 4 bases and J lost 3, with 20 bases in between. This CDR3 contains 17 residues. CDR1 and CDR2 (germline): SGHDT, YYEEEE. The CDR3 DNA reads as TGTGCCAGCAGCCCAAGGGCCCTAAGCGGGTACAATCAGCCCCAGCATTTT. Translation gives CASSPRALSGYNQPQHF.

The chain has TRBV5-6 and TRBJ2-7; TRBD1 agrees at 7 bases. From germline, CDR1 is SGHDT and CDR2 YYEEEE. V shed 0 bases, J shed 2 bases, and the junction held 8 bases outside the gene matches. The CDR3 has 16 residues. Written as DNA, the CDR3 is TGTGCCAGCAGCTTGGAAGGCCCCGGGACAGCCTACGAGCAGTACTTC. Its protein is CASSLEGPGTAYEQYF.

The genes are TRBV5-4 and TRBJ1-3, with 8 bases that match TRBD1. CDR3 size: 14 residues. V was pared by 5 bases and J by 3 bases, with 4 bases of the junction left unmatched. Germline V CDR1 and CDR2: SGHNT, YYREEE (reference sequence). This CDR3 reads CASSSDRVGNTIYF. CDR3 DNA sequence: TGTGCCAGCAGTTCGGACAGGGTTGGAAACACCATATATTTT.

This chain joins TRBV7-7 and TRBJ1-2; D remains ambiguous. V lost 3 bases and J 7 bases, leaving 15 bases between the germline ends. Germline V gene data show CDR1 as SSHAT and CDR2 as FNYEAQ (reference sequence). The CDR3 is 14 amino acids. The chain's CDR3 is CASSFFRVCSGYTF. CDR3 sequence (DNA): TGTGCCAGCAGCTTCTTTCGGGTCTGTTCTGGCTACACCTTC.

The V call is TRBV27, the J call TRBJ2-4; 7 positions match TRBD2. Unmatched junction bases numbered 8, after V lost 10 bases and J lost 8 bases. CDR1 and CDR2 (germline): MNHEY, SMNVEV (reference sequence). The CDR3 consists of 12 residues. The CDR3 region is CATGSGGYIQYF. DNA for the CDR3: TGTGCCACGGGCTCCGGGGGGTACATTCAGTACTTC.

The V call is TRBV7-9, the J call TRBJ2-7; D is undetermined. CDR3 length: 11 amino acids. V was cut by 4 bases and J by 2 bases, with 3 bases left in between. The germline gives CDR1 SEHNR, CDR2 FQNEAQ (reference sequence). CDR3 residues: CASSSAYEQYF. In DNA form, the CDR3 reads TGTGCCAGCAGCTCCGCCTACGAGCAGTACTTC.

The rearrangement uses TRBV19 and TRBJ2-2; 8 bases align to TRBD1. J was trimmed by 7 bases and V by 3 bases; bases with no gene match: 7. Germline values: CDR1 LNHDA, CDR2 SQIVND (reference sequence). This CDR3 comprises 15 residues. In DNA, the CDR3 is TGTGCCAGTAGTATGGGACAGGTTCGGCACGGGGAGCTGTTTTTT. Protein sequence: CASSMGQVRHGELFF.

The chain employs TRBV5-6 and TRBJ2-6; the D gene is possibly TRBD1 (5 bases). Trimming shortened V by 6 bases and J by 1 base, and 14 bases separated the two germline ends. Germline V CDR1 and CDR2: SGHDT, YYEEEE. The CDR3 length is 16 residues. DNA for the CDR3: TGTGCCAGCAATCAGGGCTTTTTATCTGGGGCCAACGTCCTGACTTTC. This codes for CASNQGFLSGANVLTF.